The T cell receptor (beta chain) described here comes from a study of blood T cell repertoires in COVID-19. Study-wide context: Sites across the United States, Italy and Spain contributed samples from acute and convalescent COVID-19.

Clones were sequenced by immunoSEQ multiplex PCR, and TCRdb holds only the in-frame ones, with some missing. The data hold about 220,000 clones, with around three quarters observed a single time. Germline CDR1 and CDR2: LGHDT and YNNKEL (reference sequence). The CDR3 runs to 13 residues. V was shortened by 1 base and J by 4 bases, with 7 bases between the two germline ends. The chain uses TRBV3-1 (or the pseudogene TRBV3-2) and TRBJ1-1, with no clear D. The material sequenced was peripheral blood. This TCR came from a woman aged 70 to 79 with acute or convalescent COVID-19. CDR3 DNA: TGTGCCAGCAGCCAAGGGGCTTTCACTGAAGCTTTCTTT. As protein: CASSQGAFTEAFF.